Sequencing of this T cell receptor (beta chain) was carried out in a study of glioma-infiltrating T cells. The iRepertoire nested amplicon-rescue multiplex PCR amplified TCR alpha and beta CDR3s from RNA. Using its own MiXCR run on the multiplex PCR reads, TCRdb lists one record per CDR3 protein. The data contain around 190,000 distinct CDR3 sequences, about 40% of them singletons. Worth noting for this clonotype: An end of the junction differs from the germline gene, which may be a read error.

This TCR came from a human donor with low-grade glioma or glioblastoma, undergoing nonglioma brain surgery, or in good health (not recorded which). The sample consisted of glioma tissue, nonneoplastic brain tissue, or PBMCs (not recorded which).

The CDR3 protein is CASSYSLDYEEYF. In nucleotides, the CDR3 is TGTGCCAGCAGTTACTCGTTAGATTACGAGGAGTACTTC. This sequence joins TRBV6-5 and TRBJ2-7; no reliable D call. This CDR3 contains 13 residues. CDR1 and CDR2 (germline): MNHEY, SVGAGI.